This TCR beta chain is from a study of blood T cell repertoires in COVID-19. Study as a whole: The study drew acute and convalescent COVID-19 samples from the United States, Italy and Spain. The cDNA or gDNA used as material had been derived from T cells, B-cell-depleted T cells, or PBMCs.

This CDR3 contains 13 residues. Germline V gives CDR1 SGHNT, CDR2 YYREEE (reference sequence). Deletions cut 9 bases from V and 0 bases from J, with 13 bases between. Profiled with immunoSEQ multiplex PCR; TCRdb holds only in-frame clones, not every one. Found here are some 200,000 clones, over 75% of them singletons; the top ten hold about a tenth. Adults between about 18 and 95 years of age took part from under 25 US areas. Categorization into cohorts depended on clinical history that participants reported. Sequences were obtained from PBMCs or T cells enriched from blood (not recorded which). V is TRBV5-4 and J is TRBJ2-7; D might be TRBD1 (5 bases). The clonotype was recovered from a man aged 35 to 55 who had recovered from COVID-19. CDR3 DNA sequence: TGTGCCAACGGGTCAGGGTACTCCTACGAGCAGTACTTC. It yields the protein CANGSGYSYEQYF. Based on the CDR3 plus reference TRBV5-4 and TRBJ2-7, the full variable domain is ETGVTQSPTHLIKTRGQQVTLRCSSQSGHNTVSWYQQALGQGPQFIFQYYREEENGRGNFPPRFSGLQFPNYSSELNVNALELDDSALYLCANGSGYSYEQYFGPGTRLTVT.